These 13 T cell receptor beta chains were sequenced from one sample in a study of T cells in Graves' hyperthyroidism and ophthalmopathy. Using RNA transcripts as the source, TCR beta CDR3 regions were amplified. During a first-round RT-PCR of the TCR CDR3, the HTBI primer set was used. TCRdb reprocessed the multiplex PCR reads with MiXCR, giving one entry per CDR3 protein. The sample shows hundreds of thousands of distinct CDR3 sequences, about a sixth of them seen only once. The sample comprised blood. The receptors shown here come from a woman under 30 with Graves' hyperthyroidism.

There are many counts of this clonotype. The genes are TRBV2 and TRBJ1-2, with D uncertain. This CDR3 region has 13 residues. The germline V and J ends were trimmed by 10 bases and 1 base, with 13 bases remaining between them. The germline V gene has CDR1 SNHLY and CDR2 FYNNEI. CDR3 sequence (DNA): TGTGCCACCCAAGGTGAAGATAACTATGGCTACACCTTC. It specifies CATQGEDNYGYTF.

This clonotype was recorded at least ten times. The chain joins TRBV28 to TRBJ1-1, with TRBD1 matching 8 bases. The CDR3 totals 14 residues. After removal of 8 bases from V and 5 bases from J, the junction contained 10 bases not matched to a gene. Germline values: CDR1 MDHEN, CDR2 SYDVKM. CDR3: CASGGTGSRTEAFF. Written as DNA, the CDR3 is TGTGCCAGCGGGGGGACAGGATCTCGGACTGAAGCTTTCTTT. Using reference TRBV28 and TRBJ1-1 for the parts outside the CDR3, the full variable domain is DVKVTQSSRYLVKRTGEKVFLECVQDMDHENMFWYRQDPGLGLRLIYFSYDVKMKEKGDIPEGYSVSREKKERFSLILESASTNQTSMYLCASGGTGSRTEAFFGQGTRLTVV.

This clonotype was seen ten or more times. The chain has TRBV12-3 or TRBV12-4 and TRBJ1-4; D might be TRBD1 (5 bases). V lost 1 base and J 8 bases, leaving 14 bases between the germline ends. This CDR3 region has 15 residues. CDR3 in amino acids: CASSLGVRVKEKLFF. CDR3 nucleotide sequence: TGTGCCAGCAGTTTAGGGGTCAGGGTGAAGGAAAAACTGTTTTTT.

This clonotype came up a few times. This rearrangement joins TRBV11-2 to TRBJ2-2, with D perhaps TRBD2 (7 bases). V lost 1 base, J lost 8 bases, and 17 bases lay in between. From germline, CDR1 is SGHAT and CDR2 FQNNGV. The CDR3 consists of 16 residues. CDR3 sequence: CASSLAPRGALGELFF. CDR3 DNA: TGTGCCAGCAGCTTAGCTCCCCGGGGGGCTTTGGGGGAGCTGTTTTTT. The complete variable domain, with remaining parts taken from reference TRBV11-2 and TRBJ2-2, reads EAGVAQSPRYKIIEKRQSVAFWCNPISGHATLYWYQQILGQGPKLLIQFQNNGVVDDSQLPKDRFSAERLKGVDSTLKIQPAKLEDSAVYLCASSLAPRGALGELFFGEGSRLTVL.

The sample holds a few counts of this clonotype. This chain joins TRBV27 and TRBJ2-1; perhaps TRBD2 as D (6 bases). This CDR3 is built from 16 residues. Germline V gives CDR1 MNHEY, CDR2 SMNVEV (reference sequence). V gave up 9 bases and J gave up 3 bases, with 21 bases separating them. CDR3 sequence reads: CASCPQPGRSYNEQFF. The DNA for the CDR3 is TGTGCCAGTTGTCCGCAACCGGGGAGGAGCTACAATGAGCAGTTCTTC.

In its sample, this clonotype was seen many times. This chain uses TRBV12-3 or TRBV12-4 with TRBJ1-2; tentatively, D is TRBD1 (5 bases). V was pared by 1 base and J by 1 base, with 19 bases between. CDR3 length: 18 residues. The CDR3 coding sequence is TGTGCCAGCAGTTTAGGCTGGGGGGGGAAGATCGGTAACTATGGCTACACCTTC. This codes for CASSLGWGGKIGNYGYTF.

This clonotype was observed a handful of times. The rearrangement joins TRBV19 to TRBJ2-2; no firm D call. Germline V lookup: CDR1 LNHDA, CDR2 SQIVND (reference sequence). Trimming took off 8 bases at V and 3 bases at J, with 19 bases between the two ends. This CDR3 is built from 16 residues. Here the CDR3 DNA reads TGTGCCAGTGGCATGGTATTTCTATGGGACACCGGGGAGCTGTTTTTT. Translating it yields CASGMVFLWDTGELFF.

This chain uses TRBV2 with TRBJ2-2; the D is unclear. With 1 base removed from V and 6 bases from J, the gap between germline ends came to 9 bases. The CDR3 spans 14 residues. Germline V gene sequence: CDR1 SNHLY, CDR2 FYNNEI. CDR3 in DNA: TGTGCCAGCAGTGAAGACCTATTGGCCGGGGAGCTGTTTTTT. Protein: CASSEDLLAGELFF.

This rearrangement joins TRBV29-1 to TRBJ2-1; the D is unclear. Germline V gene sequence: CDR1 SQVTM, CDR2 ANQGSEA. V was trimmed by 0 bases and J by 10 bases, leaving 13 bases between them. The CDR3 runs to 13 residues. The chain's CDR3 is CSVEDGVGREQFF. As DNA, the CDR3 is TGCAGCGTTGAAGATGGAGTGGGCAGGGAGCAGTTCTTC.

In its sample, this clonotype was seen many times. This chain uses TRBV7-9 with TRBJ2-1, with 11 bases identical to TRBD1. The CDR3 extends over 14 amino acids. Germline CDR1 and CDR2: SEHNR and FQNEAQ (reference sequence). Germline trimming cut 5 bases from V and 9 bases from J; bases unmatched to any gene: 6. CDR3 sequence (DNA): TGTGCCAGCAGCCCGTCGGGACAGGGGGTTGAGCAGTTCTTC. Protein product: CASSPSGQGVEQFF.

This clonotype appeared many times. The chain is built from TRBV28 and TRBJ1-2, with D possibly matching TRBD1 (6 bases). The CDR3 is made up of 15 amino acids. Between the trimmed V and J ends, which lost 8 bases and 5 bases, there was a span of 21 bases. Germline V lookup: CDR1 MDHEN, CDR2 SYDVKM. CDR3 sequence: CASDWGSTQGYGYTF. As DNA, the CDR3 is TGTGCCAGCGACTGGGGCTCCACCCAGGGGTATGGCTACACCTTC.

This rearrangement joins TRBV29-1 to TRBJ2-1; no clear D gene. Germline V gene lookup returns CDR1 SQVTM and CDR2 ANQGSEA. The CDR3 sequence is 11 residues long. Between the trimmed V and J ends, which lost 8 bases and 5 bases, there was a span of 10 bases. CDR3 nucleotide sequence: TGCAGCACGGAGTCCCACAATGAGCAGTTCTTC. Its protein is CSTESHNEQFF.

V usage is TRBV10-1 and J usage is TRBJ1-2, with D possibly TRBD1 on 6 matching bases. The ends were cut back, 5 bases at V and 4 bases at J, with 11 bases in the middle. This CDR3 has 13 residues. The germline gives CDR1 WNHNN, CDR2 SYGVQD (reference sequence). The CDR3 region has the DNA TGCGCCAGCAGTCGGGACACCACCTATGGCTACACCTTC. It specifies CASSRDTTYGYTF.